The sequence of this T cell receptor beta chain was determined in a study of T cell responses to AZD1222 COVID-19 vaccine. Broader study findings: Spike-specific TCRs gained breadth and depth after people received two AZD1222 doses. Unmutated variant regions are reportedly targeted by nearly half of spike-specific TCRs. White British ancestry dominated among donors, who included more females, and clonal diversity was possibly underestimated.

It was second doses at about 4 or about 12 weeks that were pooled. About this clone: What it recognizes is unknown.

V shed 4 bases and J 1 base; nucleotides not matched to a gene: 21. Germline V gives CDR1 LGHDT, CDR2 YNNKEL (reference sequence). The CDR3 runs to 20 residues. The method was immunoSEQ multiplex PCR; TCRdb's version includes in-frame clones alone and lacks a portion of them. The table lists roughly 150,000 clones, 85% to 95% of them singletons, with about 4.6% in the top ten. The clonotype was recovered from an adult who received the AZD1222 COVID-19 vaccine. V usage is TRBV3-1 (or the pseudogene TRBV3-2) and J usage is TRBJ1-1; 7 bases align to TRBD1. The sample here was peripheral blood, taken 28 days after the second AZD1222 dose. CDR3 region: CASSLLMPTSGQPPNTEAFF. The DNA for the CDR3 is TGTGCCAGCAGCCTTTTGATGCCGACATCGGGACAGCCACCGAACACTGAAGCTTTCTTT.